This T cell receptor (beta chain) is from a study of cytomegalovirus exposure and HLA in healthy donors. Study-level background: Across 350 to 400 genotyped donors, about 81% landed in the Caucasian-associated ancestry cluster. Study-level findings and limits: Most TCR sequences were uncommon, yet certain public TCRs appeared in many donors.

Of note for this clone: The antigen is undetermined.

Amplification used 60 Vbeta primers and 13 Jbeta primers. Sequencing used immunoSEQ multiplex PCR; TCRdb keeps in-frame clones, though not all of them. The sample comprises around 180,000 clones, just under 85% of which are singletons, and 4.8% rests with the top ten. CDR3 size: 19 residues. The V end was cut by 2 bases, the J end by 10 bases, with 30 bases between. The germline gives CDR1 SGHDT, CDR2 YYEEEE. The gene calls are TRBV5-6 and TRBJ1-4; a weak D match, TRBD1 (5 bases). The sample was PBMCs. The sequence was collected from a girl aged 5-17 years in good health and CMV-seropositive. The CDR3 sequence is CASSLVLGGSGTDRPKLFF. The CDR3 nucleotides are TGTGCCAGCAGCTTAGTCCTCGGGGGATCCGGGACGGACCGTCCAAAACTGTTTTTT.